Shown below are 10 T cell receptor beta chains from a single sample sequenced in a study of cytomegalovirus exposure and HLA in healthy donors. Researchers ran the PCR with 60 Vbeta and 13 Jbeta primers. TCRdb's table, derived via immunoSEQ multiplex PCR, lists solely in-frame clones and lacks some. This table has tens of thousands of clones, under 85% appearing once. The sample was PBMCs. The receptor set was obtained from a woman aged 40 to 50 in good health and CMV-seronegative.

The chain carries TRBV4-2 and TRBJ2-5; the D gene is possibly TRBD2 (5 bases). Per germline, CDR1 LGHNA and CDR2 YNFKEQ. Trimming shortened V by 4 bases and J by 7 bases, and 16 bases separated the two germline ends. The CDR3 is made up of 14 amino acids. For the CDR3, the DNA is TGTGCCAGCAGCCCGAGCTCGACTGGAGGGACCCAGTACTTC. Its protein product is CASSPSSTGGTQYF.

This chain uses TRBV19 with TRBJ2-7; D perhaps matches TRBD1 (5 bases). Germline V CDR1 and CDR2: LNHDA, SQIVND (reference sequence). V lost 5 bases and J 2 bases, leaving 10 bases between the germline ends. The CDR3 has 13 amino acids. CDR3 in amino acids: CASSPETAYEQYF. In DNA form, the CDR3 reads TGTGCCAGTAGTCCGGAGACAGCCTACGAGCAGTACTTC.

CDR3 in amino acids: CASSAAWTGVTEAFF. As DNA, the CDR3 is TGTGCCAGTAGTGCCGCTTGGACAGGGGTTACTGAAGCTTTCTTT. V and J are TRBV19 and TRBJ1-1, with 9 bases identical to TRBD1. CDR1 and CDR2 (germline): LNHDA, SQIVND (reference sequence). The CDR3 is 15 residues long. Germline trimming cut 5 bases from V and 5 bases from J; bases unmatched to any gene: 9.

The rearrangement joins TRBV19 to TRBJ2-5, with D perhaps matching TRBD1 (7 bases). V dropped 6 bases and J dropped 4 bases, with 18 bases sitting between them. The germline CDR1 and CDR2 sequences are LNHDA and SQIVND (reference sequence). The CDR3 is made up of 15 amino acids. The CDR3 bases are TGTGCCAGTAGCAAGGCCAGGGGGGACGGAGAGACCCAGTACTTC. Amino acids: CASSKARGDGETQYF.

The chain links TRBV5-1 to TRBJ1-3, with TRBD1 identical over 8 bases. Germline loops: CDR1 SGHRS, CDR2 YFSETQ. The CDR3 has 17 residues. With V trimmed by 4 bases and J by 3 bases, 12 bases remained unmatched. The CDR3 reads CASSPLAGGFFGNTIYF. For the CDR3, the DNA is TGCGCCAGCAGCCCACTCGCAGGGGGCTTTTTTGGAAACACCATATATTTT.

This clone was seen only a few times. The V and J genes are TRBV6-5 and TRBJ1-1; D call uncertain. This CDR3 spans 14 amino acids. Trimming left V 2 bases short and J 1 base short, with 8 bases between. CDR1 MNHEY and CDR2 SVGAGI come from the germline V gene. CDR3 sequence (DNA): TGTGCCAGCAGTTACACTGGGAGGAACACTGAAGCTTTCTTT. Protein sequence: CASSYTGRNTEAFF.

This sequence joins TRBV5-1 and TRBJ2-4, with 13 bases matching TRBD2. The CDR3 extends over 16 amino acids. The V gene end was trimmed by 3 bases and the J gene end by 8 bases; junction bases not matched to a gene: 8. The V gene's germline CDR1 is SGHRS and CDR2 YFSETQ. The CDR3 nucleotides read TGCGCCAGCAGCTCGGGACTAGCGGGACCAGGGGACATTCAGTACTTC. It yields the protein CASSSGLAGPGDIQYF.

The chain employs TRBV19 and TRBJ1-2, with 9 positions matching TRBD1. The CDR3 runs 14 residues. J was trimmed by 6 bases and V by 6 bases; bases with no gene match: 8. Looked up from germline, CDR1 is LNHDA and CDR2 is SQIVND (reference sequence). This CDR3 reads CASRPGTGFDGYTF. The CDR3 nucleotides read TGTGCCAGTAGACCCGGGACAGGGTTCGATGGCTACACCTTC. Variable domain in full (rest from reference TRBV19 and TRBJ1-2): DGGITQSPKYLFRKEGQNVTLSCEQNLNHDAMYWYRQDPGQGLRLIYYSQIVNDFQKGDIAEGYSVSREKKESFPLTVTSAQKNPTAFYLCASRPGTGFDGYTFGSGTRLTVV.

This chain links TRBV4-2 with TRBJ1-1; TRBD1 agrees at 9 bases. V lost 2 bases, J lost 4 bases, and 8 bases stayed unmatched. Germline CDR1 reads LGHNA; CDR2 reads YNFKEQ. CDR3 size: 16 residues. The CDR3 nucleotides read TGTGCCAGCAGCCAATATTCGACAGGGGGAGGCACTGAAGCTTTCTTT. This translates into CASSQYSTGGGTEAFF.

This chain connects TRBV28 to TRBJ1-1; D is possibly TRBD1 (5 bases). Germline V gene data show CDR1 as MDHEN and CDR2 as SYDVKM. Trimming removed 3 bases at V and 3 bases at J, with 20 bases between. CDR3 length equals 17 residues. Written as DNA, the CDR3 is TGTGCCAGCAGTTTTTATTTTAACAGACAAGGGGACACTGAAGCTTTCTTT. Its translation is CASSFYFNRQGDTEAFF.